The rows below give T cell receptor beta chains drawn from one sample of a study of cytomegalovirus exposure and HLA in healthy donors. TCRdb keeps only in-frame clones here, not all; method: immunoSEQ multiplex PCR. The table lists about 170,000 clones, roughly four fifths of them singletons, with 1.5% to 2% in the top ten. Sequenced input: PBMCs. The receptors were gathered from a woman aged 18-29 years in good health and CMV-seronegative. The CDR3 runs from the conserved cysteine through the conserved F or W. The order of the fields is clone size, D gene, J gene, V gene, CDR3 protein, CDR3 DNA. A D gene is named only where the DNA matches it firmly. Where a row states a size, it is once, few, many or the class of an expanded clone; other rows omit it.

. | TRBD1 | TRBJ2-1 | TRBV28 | CASSRGTGGFFYNEQFF | TGTGCCAGCAGTAGGGGGACAGGGGGCTTCTTTTACAATGAGCAGTTCTTC
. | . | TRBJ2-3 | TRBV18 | CASSISSTDTQYF | TGTGCCAGCTCAATATCTAGCACAGATACGCAGTATTTT
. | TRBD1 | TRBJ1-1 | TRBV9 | CASSGQGLGTEAFF | TGTGCCAGCAGCGGACAGGGTTTGGGCACTGAAGCTTTCTTT
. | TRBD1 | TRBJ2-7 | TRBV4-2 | CASSQDQGTGGYEQYF | TGTGCCAGCAGCCAAGATCAAGGGACAGGGGGGTACGAGCAGTACTTC
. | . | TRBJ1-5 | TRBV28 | CASRDSTSNQPQHF | TGTGCCAGCAGGGACAGTACAAGCAATCAGCCCCAGCATTTT
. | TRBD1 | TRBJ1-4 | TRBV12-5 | CASGLGTGNNEKLFF | TGTGCTAGTGGTTTGGGGACAGGGAATAATGAAAAACTGTTTTTT
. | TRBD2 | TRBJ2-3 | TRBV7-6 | CASSPGRPGGSTDTQYF | TGTGCCAGCAGCCCTGGCAGACCCGGGGGGAGCACAGATACGCAGTATTTT
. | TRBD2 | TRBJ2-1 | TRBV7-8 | CASSLTSVRPNEQFF | TGTGCCAGCAGCCTGACTAGCGTTCGGCCCAATGAGCAGTTCTTC
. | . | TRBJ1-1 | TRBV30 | CASPSGTEAFF | TGTGCCTCACCATCAGGAACTGAAGCTTTCTTT
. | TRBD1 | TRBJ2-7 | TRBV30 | CAWRDRSKSYEQYF | TGTGCCTGGAGGGACAGGTCTAAGAGCTACGAGCAGTACTTC
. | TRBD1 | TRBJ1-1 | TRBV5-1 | CASSSGQPMNTEAFF | TGCGCCAGCAGCTCGGGACAGCCCATGAACACTGAAGCTTTCTTT
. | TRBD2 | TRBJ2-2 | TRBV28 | CASAAGLLNTGELFF | TGTGCCAGCGCCGCGGGACTACTGAACACCGGGGAGCTGTTTTTT
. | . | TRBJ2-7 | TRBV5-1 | CASRERGGGPYEQYF | TGCGCCAGCCGAGAACGTGGCGGTGGCCCATACGAGCAGTACTTC
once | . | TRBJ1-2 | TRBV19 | CASSIRESPYGYTF | TGTGCCAGTAGTATTCGAGAGAGCCCCTATGGCTACACCTTC
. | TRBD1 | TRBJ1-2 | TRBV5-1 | CASSLDRGHGYTF | TGCGCCAGCAGCTTGGACAGGGGGCATGGCTACACCTTC
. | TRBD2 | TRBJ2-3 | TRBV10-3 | CAISELAEDTQYF | TGTGCCATCAGTGAACTAGCGGAGGATACGCAGTATTTT
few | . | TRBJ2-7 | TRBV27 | CASSFAFGGPYYEQYF | TGTGCCAGCAGTTTTGCGTTTGGAGGACCTTACTACGAGCAGTACTTC
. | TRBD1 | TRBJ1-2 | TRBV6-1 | CASSEAEGQRGGYTF | TGTGCCAGCAGTGAAGCGGAGGGACAGCGCGGTGGCTACACCTTC
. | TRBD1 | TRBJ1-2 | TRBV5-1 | CASSLTGEIYGYTF | TGCGCCAGCAGTTTGACAGGGGAGATCTATGGCTACACCTTC
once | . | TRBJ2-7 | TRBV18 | CASSRGSYEQYF | TGTGCCAGCTCACGTGGCAGCTACGAGCAGTACTTC
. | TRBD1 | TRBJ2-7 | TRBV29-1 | CSVRGGQDYEQYF | TGCAGCGTCCGAGGGGGCCAAGACTACGAGCAGTACTTC
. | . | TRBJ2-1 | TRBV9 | CASSVVSRAHYNEQFF | TGTGCCAGCAGCGTAGTATCCAGGGCACACTACAATGAGCAGTTCTTC
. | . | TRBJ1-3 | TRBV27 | CASSLTDGNTIYF | TGTGCCAGCAGCCTAACTGATGGAAACACCATATATTTT
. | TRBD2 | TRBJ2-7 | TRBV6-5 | CASSLTSGAYEQYF | TGTGCCAGCAGTTTGACTAGCGGCGCCTACGAGCAGTACTTC
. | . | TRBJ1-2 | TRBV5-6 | CASSSGLNPLGYGYTF | TGTGCCAGCAGCTCCGGGTTGAACCCCCTGGGCTATGGCTACACCTTC
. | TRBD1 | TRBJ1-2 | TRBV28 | CASHKGQVLYGYTF | TGTGCCAGCCACAAGGGACAGGTCCTCTATGGCTACACCTTC
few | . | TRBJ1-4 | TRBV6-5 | CASRKGLRREKLFF | TGTGCCAGCAGGAAGGGACTTCGTCGTGAAAAACTGTTTTTT
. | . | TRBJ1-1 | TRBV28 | CASSFPRTRMTEAFF | TGTGCCAGCAGTTTCCCGAGGACACGGATGACTGAAGCTTTCTTT
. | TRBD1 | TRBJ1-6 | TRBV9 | CASSERDSMSSPLHF | TGTGCCAGCAGCGAAAGGGACAGTATGTCTTCACCCCTCCACTTT
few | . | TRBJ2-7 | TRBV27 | CASSFVNQGRLEYF | TGTGCCAGCAGTTTTGTTAACCAGGGCCGGTTGGAATACTTC
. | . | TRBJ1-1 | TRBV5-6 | CASSFVTENTEAFF | TGTGCCAGCAGCTTCGTGACAGAGAACACTGAAGCTTTCTTT
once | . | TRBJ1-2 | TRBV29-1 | CSVEESVLIGYTF | TGCAGCGTTGAAGAGTCAGTTCTCATCGGCTACACCTTC
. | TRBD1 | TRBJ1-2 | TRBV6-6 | CASSPWTGGSGGYTF | TGTGCCAGCAGTCCCTGGACAGGGGGCAGCGGTGGCTACACCTTC
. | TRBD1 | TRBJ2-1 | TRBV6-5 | CASSRIQGYNEQFF | TGTGCCAGCAGCCGAATACAGGGGTACAATGAGCAGTTCTTC
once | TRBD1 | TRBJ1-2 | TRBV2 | CASSTDRGYGYTF | TGTGCCAGCAGTACGGACAGGGGCTATGGCTACACCTTC
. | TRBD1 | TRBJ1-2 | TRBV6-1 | CAADSGQGASTGYTF | TGTGCCGCAGACTCTGGACAGGGGGCGTCGACTGGCTACACCTTC
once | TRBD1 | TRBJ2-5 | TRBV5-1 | CASSSDRGQETQYF | TGCGCCAGCAGCTCCGACAGGGGGCAAGAGACCCAGTACTTC
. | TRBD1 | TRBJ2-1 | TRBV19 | CASSIAWDRENNEQFF | TGTGCCAGTAGTATAGCCTGGGACAGGGAAAACAATGAGCAGTTCTTC
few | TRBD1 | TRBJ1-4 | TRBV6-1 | CASTDGTGGNEKLFF | TGTGCCAGCACCGACGGGACAGGGGGCAATGAAAAACTGTTTTTT
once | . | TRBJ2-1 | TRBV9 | CASSGGQWNEQFF | TGTGCCAGCAGCGGAGGACAGTGGAATGAGCAGTTCTTC
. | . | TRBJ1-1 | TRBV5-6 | CASSLAFGRGSNTEAFF | TGTGCCAGCAGCTTGGCCTTCGGTAGGGGCTCGAACACTGAAGCTTTCTTT
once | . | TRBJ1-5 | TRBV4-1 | CASSQARGVQPQHF | TGCGCCAGCAGCCAAGCTCGGGGGGTGCAGCCCCAGCATTTT
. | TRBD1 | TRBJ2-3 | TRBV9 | CASSGQGVGADTQYF | TGTGCCAGCAGCGGCCAGGGGGTCGGGGCAGATACGCAGTATTTT
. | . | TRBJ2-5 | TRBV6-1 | CASSGGPQETQYF | TGTGCCAGCAGCGGGGGTCCACAAGAGACCCAGTACTTC
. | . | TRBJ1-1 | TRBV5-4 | CASSIQTGKAFF | TGTGCCAGCAGTATCCAGACAGGAAAAGCTTTCTTT
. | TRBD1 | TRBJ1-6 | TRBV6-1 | CASSVISGQENSPLHF | TGTGCCAGCAGTGTAATCTCGGGACAGGAGAATTCACCCCTCCACTTT
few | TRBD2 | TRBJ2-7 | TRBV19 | CASSIGRDYEQYF | TGTGCCAGTAGTATTGGGAGGGATTACGAGCAGTACTTC
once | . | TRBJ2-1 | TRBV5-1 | CASSPQGGTYNEQFF | TGCGCCAGCAGCCCCCAGGGGGGCACGTACAATGAGCAGTTCTTC
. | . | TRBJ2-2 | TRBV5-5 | CASSLGGGAGELFF | TGTGCCAGCAGCTTGGGAGGGGGGGCCGGGGAGCTGTTTTTT
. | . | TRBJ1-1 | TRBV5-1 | CASSPNPTERGTEAFF | TGCGCCAGCAGCCCGAACCCGACGGAGAGAGGCACTGAAGCTTTCTTT
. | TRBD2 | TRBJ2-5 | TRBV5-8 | CASSFRDYPPRTQYF | TGTGCCAGCAGCTTCCGGGACTATCCCCCAAGGACCCAGTACTTC
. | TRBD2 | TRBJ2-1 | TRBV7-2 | CASSLTSGANEQFF | TGTGCCAGCAGCTTAACTAGCGGGGCAAATGAGCAGTTCTTC
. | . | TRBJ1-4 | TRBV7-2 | CASSSQPLRGGSEKLFF | TGTGCCAGCAGCTCCCAACCGCTCAGGGGCGGGAGTGAAAAACTGTTTTTT
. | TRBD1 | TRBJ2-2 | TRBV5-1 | CASSPQGANTGELFF | TGCGCCAGCAGCCCACAGGGGGCTAACACCGGGGAGCTGTTTTTT
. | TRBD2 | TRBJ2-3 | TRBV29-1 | CSASGGPTDTQYF | TGCAGCGCTAGCGGGGGCCCCACAGATACGCAGTATTTT
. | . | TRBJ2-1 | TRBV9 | CASSVATGEQFF | TGTGCCAGCAGCGTAGCTACAGGAGAGCAGTTCTTC
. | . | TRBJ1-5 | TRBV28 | CASSLIRFRRGHNQPQHF | TGTGCCAGCAGTTTGATTAGGTTTCGCAGGGGCCACAATCAGCCCCAGCATTTT
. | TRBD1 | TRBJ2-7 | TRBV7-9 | CASSLRQGGNEQYF | TGTGCCAGCAGCTTAAGACAGGGCGGTAACGAGCAGTACTTC
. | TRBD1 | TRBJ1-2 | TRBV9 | CASSAGGAGLSGYTF | TGTGCCAGCAGTGCAGGGGGCGCAGGGTTAAGTGGCTACACCTTC
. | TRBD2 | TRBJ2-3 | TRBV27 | CASRTGGTSLADTQYF | TGTGCCAGCAGGACGGGGGGGACTAGTCTAGCAGATACGCAGTATTTT